The entry below gives a single T cell receptor beta chain sequence along with its context. The target antigen is unknown. The sample is drawn from a study of identical twins. Template switching supplied a universal primer site; unique molecular identifiers were carried on the cDNA. TCRdb fed the 5' RACE reads into MiXCR, producing one record per CDR3 protein. The profile shows 200,000 to 300,000 distinct CDR3 sequences, approximately 10% of them singletons. Broader study findings: Researchers caution that invariant MAIT and iNKT cells could partly confound zero-insertion analyses. Alpha sequences that were out-of-frame and twin-shared showed an excess of low generation probability.

Germline V gene lookup returns CDR1 SGDLS and CDR2 YYNGEE. Between the trimmed V and J ends, which lost 2 bases and 8 bases, there was a span of 15 bases. CDR3 size: 14 residues. The chain links TRBV9 to TRBJ2-3; D gene unclear. The material sequenced was memory T cells sorted from blood. The receptor's source is a man over 45 in good health. In nucleotides, the CDR3 is TGTGCCAGCAGCGTTCACGGAGCAGGAGTTACGCAGTATTTT. This gives the protein CASSVHGAGVTQYF.